These 27 T cell receptor beta chains came from one sample sequenced in a study of blood T cell repertoires in COVID-19. The method was immunoSEQ multiplex PCR; TCRdb's version includes in-frame clones alone and lacks a portion of them. The sample carries 300,000 to 400,000 clones, 88% recorded once. Sequenced material: peripheral blood. All receptors derive from a woman aged 70-85 years with COVID-19, enrolled during active disease.

The chain uses TRBV12-5 and TRBJ2-7, with 7 positions matching TRBD2. The CDR3 sequence is 14 residues long. Germline-derived CDR1 and CDR2 are LGHNT and FRNRAP. The V and J ends lost 3 bases and 6 bases, in that order; junction bases with no gene match: 8. CDR3 DNA: TGTGCTAGTGGTTTAAGCGGGGTATACAGCGAGCAGTACTTC. Encoded protein: CASGLSGVYSEQYF.

This chain connects TRBV2 to TRBJ1-5; no clear D gene. V was clipped by 5 bases and J by 5 bases, with 7 bases between them. Germline lookup yields CDR1 SNHLY and CDR2 FYNNEI. CDR3 length: 12 residues. The CDR3 bases are TGTGCCAGCAGTCCAAGAGATCAGCCCCAGCATTTT. Its translation: CASSPRDQPQHF.

V gene TRBV4-1 combines with J gene TRBJ2-7; D may be TRBD1 (6 bases). CDR3 length equals 14 residues. Germline loops: CDR1 MGHRA, CDR2 YSYEKL. V shed 1 base and J shed 4 bases, with 11 bases lying between them. Here the CDR3 DNA reads TGCGCCAGCAGCCAAGGCAGGGGAGAGTACGAGCAGTACTTC. This translates into CASSQGRGEYEQYF.

The genes are TRBV5-8 and TRBJ2-5; tentative D call: TRBD1 (6 bases). Trimming pared 4 bases from V and 3 bases from J, leaving 10 bases between. This CDR3 is built from 13 residues. The germline gives CDR1 SGHTS, CDR2 YDEGEE. In DNA form, the CDR3 reads TGTGCCAGCAGCAAAGGGGGTAAAGAGACCCAGTACTTC. This translates into CASSKGGKETQYF.

The J gene is TRBJ1-1, the V gene TRBV28; D is possibly TRBD1 (6 bases). Germline CDR1 MDHEN, CDR2 SYDVKM. CDR3 length: 13 residues. CDR3 protein: CSTRWGPNTEAFF. The CDR3 bases are TGTTCGACGAGATGGGGGCCGAACACTGAAGCTTTCTTT.

The V and J genes are TRBV7-9 and TRBJ1-2, with 7 bases lining up with TRBD1. The CDR3 spans 16 residues. The germline V gene has CDR1 SEHNR and CDR2 FQNEAQ (reference sequence). V shed 2 bases, J shed 4 bases, and the junction held 10 bases outside the gene matches. CDR3 DNA: TGTGCCAGCAGCTTACCGAGACAGGGAGGAACCTATGGCTACACCTTC. This translates into CASSLPRQGGTYGYTF. Full variable domain (remainder filled in from reference TRBV7-9 and TRBJ1-2): DTGVSQNPRHKITKRGQNVTFRCDPISEHNRLYWYRQTLGQGPEFLTYFQNEAQLEKSRLLSDRFSAERPKGSFSTLEIQRTEQGDSAMYLCASSLPRQGGTYGYTFGSGTRLTVV.

The rearrangement joins TRBV6-5 to TRBJ1-4, with 9 positions matching TRBD1. With 6 bases clipped from V and 5 bases from J, the junction kept 1 base outside the gene matches. The CDR3 sequence is 13 residues long. CDR1 MNHEY and CDR2 SVGAGI come from the germline V gene. The chain's CDR3 is CASRTGGNEKLFF. CDR3 in DNA: TGTGCCAGCAGGACAGGGGGGAATGAAAAACTGTTTTTT.

This clone was detected a few times. The chain is built from TRBV24-1 and TRBJ1-4, with D hard to call. The CDR3 spans 14 residues. Germline V gene sequence: CDR1 KGHDR, CDR2 SFDVKD. The ends were cut back, 3 bases at V and 10 bases at J, with 14 bases in the middle. The CDR3 loop is CATSDPQEGGKLFF. The CDR3 DNA is TGTGCCACCAGTGATCCCCAGGAAGGAGGAAAACTGTTTTTT.

CDR3 bases: TGTGCCACCAGTGATTCTACGACAGGGGTAGTCTACAATGAGCAGTTCTTC. As protein: CATSDSTTGVVYNEQFF. This rearrangement joins TRBV24-1 to TRBJ2-1; 8 bases map to TRBD1. V shed 2 bases and J 3 bases; nucleotides not matched to a gene: 8. CDR3 length: 17 amino acids. Germline lookup yields CDR1 KGHDR and CDR2 SFDVKD.

J is TRBJ1-2 and V is TRBV25-1; 7 nucleotides align to TRBD1. V lost 7 bases and J lost 4; bases outside the gene matches: 9. The CDR3 runs to 14 residues. The V gene's germline CDR1 is MGHDK and CDR2 SYGVNS. The CDR3, as DNA: TGTGCCAGCATCAAGGAGGGGGCCACCTATGGCTACACCTTC. Amino acid sequence: CASIKEGATYGYTF.

V and J are TRBV10-1 and TRBJ2-3, with D possibly matching TRBD1 (5 bases). V shed 4 bases and J shed 7 bases, with 15 bases lying between them. Germline V gene sequence: CDR1 WNHNN, CDR2 SYGVQD (reference sequence). The CDR3 runs to 14 residues. CDR3 region: CASSGQGRRHTQYF. The CDR3 DNA sequence: TGCGCCAGCAGTGGTCAGGGAAGGAGACATACGCAGTATTTT.

The sample holds a few counts of this clone. The DNA of the CDR3 is TGCGCCAGCAGCTTGGGACAGGGTGGAAACACCATATATTTT. Translation: CASSLGQGGNTIYF. V gene TRBV5-1 combines with J gene TRBJ1-3, with 7 bases matching TRBD1. V shed 0 bases, J shed 3 bases, and the junction held 0 bases outside the gene matches. Germline CDR1 reads SGHRS; CDR2 reads YFSETQ. This CDR3 spans 14 amino acids.

The chain has TRBV3-1 (or the pseudogene TRBV3-2) and TRBJ2-5; TRBD2 aligns across 9 bases. The CDR3 sequence is 14 residues long. V lost 4 bases and J lost 3; bases outside the gene matches: 3. Germline CDR1 reads LGHDT; CDR2 reads YNNKEL (reference sequence). As DNA, the CDR3 is TGTGCCAGCAGCCGAAGCGGGGGGAAAGAGACCCAGTACTTC. Protein sequence: CASSRSGGKETQYF.

The chain joins TRBV4-1 to TRBJ2-3, with D possibly TRBD1 on 6 matching bases. The CDR3 has 18 residues. CDR1 MGHRA and CDR2 YSYEKL come from the germline V gene. Trimming removed 1 base at V and 0 bases at J, with 17 bases between. CDR3 in DNA: TGCGCCAGCAGCCAAGGGGCCCGGACAGCTACTAGCACAGATACGCAGTATTTT. Its translation is CASSQGARTATSTDTQYF.

The chain joins TRBV2 to TRBJ2-3; D ambiguous. This CDR3 contains 14 residues. Germline V gene data show CDR1 as SNHLY and CDR2 as FYNNEI. The germline V and J ends were trimmed by 4 bases and 5 bases, with 13 bases remaining between them. The DNA of the CDR3 is TGTGCCAGCAGTGCCTTGAGCGTTGAAGATACGCAGTATTTT. This sequence encodes CASSALSVEDTQYF.

The V call is TRBV9, the J call TRBJ2-7, with 9 bases identical to TRBD1. CDR3 length equals 16 residues. Germline V CDR1 and CDR2: SGDLS, YYNGEE. The J segment lost 5 bases and the V segment lost 4 bases, leaving 13 bases of the junction unmatched. The CDR3 sequence is CASSPSVGTGNHEQYF. CDR3 nucleotides: TGTGCCAGCAGCCCTTCAGTCGGGACAGGGAACCACGAGCAGTACTTC.

This sequence joins TRBV11-2 and TRBJ2-1; 14 nucleotides align to TRBD2. There are 15 residues in the CDR3. V shed 5 bases and J 10 bases; nucleotides not matched to a gene: 7. Germline V gives CDR1 SGHAT, CDR2 FQNNGV. The CDR3 coding sequence is TGTGCCAGCAGCAGACTAGCGGGGGGGCGATCGGAGCAGTTCTTC. It is translated as CASSRLAGGRSEQFF.

The chain recombines TRBV19 with TRBJ1-1; D may be TRBD1 (5 bases). Trimming took 1 base from V and 5 from J, leaving 14 bases between them. The CDR3 is 15 amino acids. The V gene's germline CDR1 is LNHDA and CDR2 SQIVND (reference sequence). The CDR3 reads CASSIGMGLGTEAFF. Here the CDR3 DNA reads TGTGCCAGTAGTATAGGCATGGGACTTGGGACTGAAGCTTTCTTT.

CDR3 sequence (DNA): TGTGCTAGTGGTCCACAGGGGTTTCTCACAGATACGCAGTATTTT. Amino acid sequence: CASGPQGFLTDTQYF. V is TRBV12-5 and J is TRBJ2-3; 7 bases fit TRBD1. The CDR3 has 15 residues. Trimming at V came to 5 bases and at J to 2 bases, leaving 7 bases not matched to a gene. Germline CDR1 reads LGHNT; CDR2 reads FRNRAP.

The chain is built from TRBV2 and TRBJ1-1, with a tentative D call TRBD1 (6 bases). Looked up from germline, CDR1 is SNHLY and CDR2 is FYNNEI. V was pared by 6 bases and J by 4 bases, with 12 bases between. This CDR3 has 13 amino acids. Written as DNA, the CDR3 is TGTGCCAGCAGACCCGGACAGCTCACTGAAGCTTTCTTT. It is translated as CASRPGQLTEAFF.

This rearrangement joins TRBV6-6 to TRBJ2-1, with 9 bases identical to TRBD2. The CDR3 extends over 16 amino acids. CDR1 and CDR2 from the germline V gene are MNHNY and SVGAGI (reference sequence). V lost 3 bases and J lost 4; bases outside the gene matches: 7. DNA for the CDR3: TGTGCCAGCAGTTATCCCCAGGCGGGGGGGTACAATGAGCAGTTCTTC. Protein sequence: CASSYPQAGGYNEQFF.

The V gene is TRBV29-1, the J gene TRBJ2-1; TRBD2 aligns across 11 bases. Looked up from germline, CDR1 is SQVTM and CDR2 is ANQGSEA. This CDR3 comprises 13 residues. Germline trimming cut 2 bases from V and 9 bases from J; bases unmatched to any gene: 3. The chain's CDR3 is CSVELAGGLEQFF. DNA of the CDR3: TGCAGCGTTGAACTAGCGGGGGGCCTTGAGCAGTTCTTC.

This clone has just one count. V gene TRBV19 combines with J gene TRBJ1-1, with 7 bases lining up with TRBD1. CDR3 length: 13 amino acids. Germline CDR1 reads LNHDA; CDR2 reads SQIVND (reference sequence). The J segment lost 7 bases and the V segment lost 6 bases, leaving 8 bases of the junction unmatched. The CDR3 DNA sequence: TGTGCCAGTAGCGCGACCGGGACAGTTGAAGCTTTCTTT. Translation: CASSATGTVEAFF.

The V gene is TRBV7-9, the J gene TRBJ2-1, with 13 nucleotides matching TRBD2. The CDR3 loop spans 15 amino acids. Germline CDR1 reads SEHNR; CDR2 reads FQNEAQ (reference sequence). Trimming cost V 5 bases and J 7 bases; bases outside gene matches: 5. The CDR3 is CASSPGTSGVNEQFF. CDR3 in DNA: TGTGCCAGCAGCCCCGGGACTAGCGGGGTAAATGAGCAGTTCTTC.

V usage is TRBV21-1 and J usage is TRBJ1-3. TRBV21-1 is shown as a pseudogene. This CDR3 region has 14 residues. The CDR3 loop reads CASSKTFSGNTIYF. The CDR3 DNA sequence: TGTGCCAGCAGTAAAACTTTCTCTGGAAACACCATATATTTT.

The chain employs TRBV28 and TRBJ2-1; 7 bases match TRBD1. Looked up from germline, CDR1 is MDHEN and CDR2 is SYDVKM. The CDR3 runs 16 residues. Trimming took 6 bases from V and 0 from J; bases not matched to a gene: 8. The CDR3 bases are TGTGCCAGCAGACCAAGACAGGGCAGCTCCTACAATGAGCAGTTCTTC. As protein: CASRPRQGSSYNEQFF.

This clone was counted between two and nine times. The chain links TRBV10-3 to TRBJ1-2, with D possibly matching TRBD1 (5 bases). The V and J ends lost 10 bases and 6 bases respectively, with 18 bases between them. Germline lookup yields CDR1 ENHRY and CDR2 SYGVKD. The CDR3 covers 13 residues. DNA for the CDR3: TGTGCCACCTCACGGGGGTTATCTGATGGCTACACCTTC. Its protein product is CATSRGLSDGYTF.